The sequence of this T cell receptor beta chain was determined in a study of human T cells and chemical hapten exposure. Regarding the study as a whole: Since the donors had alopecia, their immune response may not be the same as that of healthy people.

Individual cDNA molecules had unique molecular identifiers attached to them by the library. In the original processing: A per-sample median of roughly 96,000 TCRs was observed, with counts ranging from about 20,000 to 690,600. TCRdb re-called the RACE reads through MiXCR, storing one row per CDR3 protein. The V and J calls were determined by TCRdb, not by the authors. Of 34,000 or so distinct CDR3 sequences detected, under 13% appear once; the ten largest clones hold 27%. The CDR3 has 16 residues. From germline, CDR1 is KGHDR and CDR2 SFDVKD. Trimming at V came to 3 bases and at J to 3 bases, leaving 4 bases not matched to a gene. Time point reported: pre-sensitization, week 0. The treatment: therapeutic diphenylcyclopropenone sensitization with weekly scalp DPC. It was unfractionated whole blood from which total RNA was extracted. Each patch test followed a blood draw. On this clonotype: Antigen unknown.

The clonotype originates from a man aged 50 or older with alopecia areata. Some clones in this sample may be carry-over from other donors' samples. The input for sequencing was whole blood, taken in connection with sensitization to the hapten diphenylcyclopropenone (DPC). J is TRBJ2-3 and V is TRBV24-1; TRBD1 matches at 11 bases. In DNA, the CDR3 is TGTGCCACCAGTGATCCTGGACAGGGGGCAACAGATACGCAGTATTTT. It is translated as CATSDPGQGATDTQYF.